Given below is one TCR beta chain in context. Its antigen is unidentified. cDNA libraries of TCR beta carried unique molecular identifiers. Once roughly 1 to 11 million T cells were used, about half a million cDNA molecules resulted. MiXCR was run by TCRdb on the PCR reads, yielding one entry per CDR3 protein. The sample carries about 800,000 distinct CDR3 sequences, roughly 30% recorded once. The ends were cut back, 0 bases at V and 0 bases at J, with 6 bases in the middle. From germline, CDR1 is SQVTM and CDR2 ANQGSEA. This CDR3 comprises 13 residues. The data stem from a study of post-analysis software for immune sequencing data. Study-wide results and caveats: When patients were compared with controls, about 5 TRBV segments were more frequent, TRBV5-6, TRBV5-1 and TRBV20-1 among them. When the samples were clustered directly with F measure, those that had been prepared in the same batch showed strong co-clustering. Multiple sclerosis was associated with a significant reduction in normalized Chao1 diversity relative to controls.

The receptor was derived from a girl aged 10 to 17 with multiple sclerosis. V and J are TRBV29-1 and TRBJ2-7, with D hard to call. The sequencing sample was made of blood. This chain's CDR3 is CSVEDPDSYEQYF. The CDR3 bases are TGCAGCGTTGAAGATCCTGACTCCTACGAGCAGTACTTC.